This T cell receptor beta chain was retrieved from a study of post-analysis software for immune sequencing data. As concerns this clonotype: Its antigen is unidentified.

Study conclusions and caveats: There were five or six TRBV segments more frequent in patients than controls, and TRBV5-6, TRBV5-1 and TRBV20-1 were among them. Controls showed significantly higher normalized Chao1 diversity than did multiple sclerosis patients. Strong same-batch co-clustering of samples appeared with F measure clustering.

The CDR3 runs 15 residues. Germline lookup yields CDR1 SGHRS and CDR2 YFSETQ. Tagging with unique molecular identifiers was a feature of the TCR beta cDNA libraries. Researchers reported 400,000 to 550,000 cDNA molecules coming from roughly 0.93 to 9.6 million T cells. MiXCR was run by TCRdb on the PCR reads, yielding one entry per CDR3 protein. Of approximately 730,000 distinct CDR3 sequences in the sample, 35% to 55% are singletons; the top ten hold approximately 4.4%. The V call is TRBV5-1, the J call TRBJ2-1; the match to TRBD2 covers 8 bases. The DNA end lines up better with TRBJ2-7; the J call may be wrong. The sequence derives from a girl between 5 and 17 years old with multiple sclerosis. Source material: blood. The CDR3 DNA reads TGCGCCAGCAGCTTGGCGGGAGGGCAATACAATGAGCAGTACTTC. It yields the protein CASSLAGGQYNEQYF.